These 27 T cell receptor beta chains came from one sample sequenced in a study of shared clonotypes between healthy human individuals (dated by TCRdb to the early 2020s). For the CD8 naive samples, CD45RO-negative cells were positively selected for CCR7, yielding a CD45RA+CCR7+ population from which TemRA cells were excluded. To prepare the library, the immunoSEQ multiplex PCR assay was applied. What TCRdb holds here is the immuneACCESS table cut down to in-frame rearrangements. Part of the clones is not present; checked against another copy, under half of the missing clones reflect an unresolved V gene, and the others are unexplained. This sample gives around 2,000,000 clones in total; roughly 94% of them show up just once. 1.2% of the sample lies in the top ten. Input material: naive CD8+ T cells sorted from blood. What the cell subset or site label conveys for this sample: CD45RA+CCR7+. These receptors all stem from a man younger than 30 in good health.

Details on this clone: Other DNA sequences in the sample encode the same CDR3. The chain is built from TRBV9 and TRBJ2-7; D is undetermined. CDR3 length: 14 residues. The V end was cut by 0 bases, the J end by 1 base, with 8 bases between. CDR1 and CDR2 (germline): SGDLS, YYNGEE. As DNA, the CDR3 is TGTGCCAGCAGCGTAGGATCGGTTTCCTACGAGCAGTACTTC. Residues: CASSVGSVSYEQYF.

The V gene is TRBV4-1, the J gene TRBJ2-3; perhaps TRBD2 as D (6 bases). V lost 8 bases, J lost 4 bases, and 16 bases lay in between. Germline V gene data show CDR1 as MGHRA and CDR2 as YSYEKL. CDR3 length equals 14 residues. CDR3 region: CASSPGPGADTQYF. The CDR3 DNA is TGCGCCAGCTCCCCGGGACCGGGGGCAGATACGCAGTATTTT.

V and J are TRBV7-8 and TRBJ2-1, with 8 bases that match TRBD2. CDR1 and CDR2 from the germline V gene are SGHVS and FQNEAQ. J gave up 7 bases and V 4 bases, and 9 bases lay outside the gene matches. The CDR3 contains 15 residues. The CDR3 here is CASSSPGLGWNEQFF. As DNA, the CDR3 is TGTGCCAGCAGCTCACCGGGACTAGGGTGGAATGAGCAGTTCTTC.

This chain connects TRBV7-8 to TRBJ1-5; D possibly corresponds to TRBD1 (5 bases). In germline, CDR1 is SGHVS, CDR2 FQNEAQ. The CDR3 loop spans 14 amino acids. Deletions cut 1 base from V and 5 bases from J, with 9 bases between. In DNA form, the CDR3 reads TGTGCCAGCAGCTTAGAAAGGGACCATCAGCCCCAGCATTTT. Its protein is CASSLERDHQPQHF.

This chain joins TRBV27 and TRBJ1-2; no clear D. Looked up from germline, CDR1 is MNHEY and CDR2 is SMNVEV (reference sequence). V gave up 5 bases and J gave up 2 bases, with 9 bases separating them. This CDR3 has 13 residues. The DNA of the CDR3 is TGTGCCAGCAGTCCCACTGTGAACTATGGCTACACCTTC. Its translation is CASSPTVNYGYTF.

J is TRBJ1-2 and V is TRBV6-1, with D perhaps TRBD1 (5 bases). CDR1 is MNHNS, CDR2 SASEGT, per germline. The CDR3 covers 15 residues. V lost 2 bases to trimming and J lost 1 base, with 11 bases between them. The CDR3: CASSEQGAINYGYTF. DNA of the CDR3: TGTGCCAGCAGTGAACAAGGGGCGATTAACTATGGCTACACCTTC.

The chain joins TRBV6-5 to TRBJ2-7; possibly TRBD1 for D (6 bases). The germline V gene encodes CDR1 MNHEY and CDR2 SVGAGI. V shed 0 bases and J shed 4 bases, with 16 bases lying between them. This CDR3 contains 16 residues. CDR3 DNA sequence: TGTGCCAGCAGTTACTCCTCGGGACAACAGTATTACGAGCAGTACTTC. Protein product: CASSYSSGQQYYEQYF.

The CDR3 sequence: CSSPTGDVTDTQYF. Here the CDR3 DNA reads TGCAGCTCCCCGACAGGGGATGTTACGGATACGCAGTATTTT. J is TRBJ2-3 and V is TRBV29-1, with 8 bases lining up with TRBD1. CDR3 length: 14 residues. The germline gives CDR1 SQVTM, CDR2 ANQGSEA. The V gene end was trimmed by 8 bases and the J gene end by 6 bases; junction bases not matched to a gene: 13.

In regard to this clone: A read error may account for a junction end that differs from germline. Other nucleotide sequences from this sample produce the same CDR3. The chain links TRBV7-7 to TRBJ2-5, with 7 bases matching TRBD1. From germline, CDR1 is SSHAT and CDR2 FNYEAQ (reference sequence). The length of the CDR3 is 13 residues. CDR3 sequence reads: CASSLDREETQYF. The CDR3 DNA reads as TGTGCTAGCAGCTTAGACAGGGAAGAGACCCAGTACTTC.

The chain combines TRBV10-3 with TRBJ1-2, with 7 bases lining up with TRBD1. Germline CDR1 reads ENHRY; CDR2 reads SYGVKD. V trimming: 0 bases; J trimming: 7 bases; junction bases outside the gene matches: 8. The CDR3 runs 15 residues. In DNA, the CDR3 is TGTGCCATCAGTGAGTCTGTGACAGGGCCTACTGGCTACACCTTC. Protein: CAISESVTGPTGYTF.

This chain connects TRBV4-1 to TRBJ2-7, with TRBD1 matching 9 bases. V lost 5 bases, J lost 4 bases, and 12 bases stayed unmatched. This CDR3 has 16 amino acids. Germline V CDR1 and CDR2: MGHRA, YSYEKL. The CDR3 sequence: CASSRTAGTGPYEQYF. CDR3 sequence (DNA): TGCGCCAGCAGCAGAACTGCCGGGACAGGGCCGTACGAGCAGTACTTC.

The chain recombines TRBV7-9 with TRBJ2-1; TRBD2 aligns across 8 bases. Trimming removed 1 base from V and 8 bases from J; junction bases left unmatched: 10. This CDR3 is 16 amino acids long. Germline V gene data show CDR1 as SEHNR and CDR2 as FQNEAQ (reference sequence). Here the CDR3 reads CASSLGGTRVLDEQFF. CDR3 coding DNA: TGTGCCAGCAGCTTAGGCGGGACTAGAGTTCTCGATGAGCAGTTCTTC. Variable domain in full (rest from reference TRBV7-9 and TRBJ2-1): DTGVSQNPRHKITKRGQNVTFRCDPISEHNRLYWYRQTLGQGPEFLTYFQNEAQLEKSRLLSDRFSAERPKGSFSTLEIQRTEQGDSAMYLCASSLGGTRVLDEQFFGPGTRLTVL.

The chain has TRBV19 and TRBJ2-2, with 12 bases matching TRBD2. The CDR3 loop spans 17 amino acids. J gave up 3 bases and V 3 bases, and 5 bases lay outside the gene matches. Germline values: CDR1 LNHDA, CDR2 SQIVND (reference sequence). The CDR3 protein is CASSIPLAGGHTGELFF. In nucleotides, the CDR3 is TGTGCCAGTAGTATCCCTCTAGCGGGAGGGCACACCGGGGAGCTGTTTTTT.

Notes on this clone: In the same sample, other DNA sequences code for this CDR3. V gene TRBV5-6 combines with J gene TRBJ2-7; tentatively, D is TRBD1 (5 bases). The V gene's germline CDR1 is SGHDT and CDR2 YYEEEE. With 0 bases removed from V and 1 base from J, the gap between germline ends came to 8 bases. CDR3 size: 14 residues. The CDR3 DNA is TGTGCCAGCAGCTTGGTTGCAGGGTCCTACGAGCAGTACTTC. This encodes CASSLVAGSYEQYF.

Note on this clone: One junction end does not reproduce the germline sequence, and a read error may be involved. This chain uses TRBV7-7 with TRBJ2-5, with 9 bases that match TRBD1. Germline V gives CDR1 SSHAT, CDR2 FNYEAQ (reference sequence). The CDR3 is 15 residues long. Here the CDR3 DNA reads TGTGCTAGCAGCTCCCAGGGACAGGGTCAAGAGACCCAGTACTTC. Its translation is CASSSQGQGQETQYF.

This clone was recorded only once. The rearrangement links TRBV30 to TRBJ2-7; perhaps TRBD1 as D (5 bases). Looked up from germline, CDR1 is GTSNPN and CDR2 is SVGIG (reference sequence). Trimming pared 5 bases from V and 5 bases from J, leaving 13 bases between. There are 12 residues in the CDR3. The CDR3 coding sequence is TGTGCCTGGGGGATGCAGGGTAACGAGCAGTACTTC. As protein: CAWGMQGNEQYF.

This clone was found once. The chain combines TRBV4-1 with TRBJ1-6; D is uncertain. This CDR3 is 16 amino acids long. Germline values: CDR1 MGHRA, CDR2 YSYEKL. Trimming cost V 1 base and J 5 bases, with 12 bases left between them. The CDR3 nucleotides are TGCGCCAGCAGCCAAGTAGCACAACCTGATAATTCACCCCTCCACTTT. This translates into CASSQVAQPDNSPLHF.

The V and J genes are TRBV5-4 and TRBJ2-5, with D perhaps matching TRBD1 or TRBD2 (6 bases each). The V gene lost 3 bases and the J gene lost 7 bases, with 19 bases spanning the gap. CDR3 size: 15 residues. Germline V gene sequence: CDR1 SGHNT, CDR2 YYREEE (reference sequence). The CDR3 coding sequence is TGTGCCAGCAGCTCCAGGGACAAACCAGCGGGGACCCAGTACTTC. Its protein product is CASSSRDKPAGTQYF.

About this clone itself: The sample has other DNA sequences that encode this CDR3 too. The chain joins TRBV5-1 to TRBJ2-5, with D perhaps matching TRBD2 (6 bases). Germline CDR1 reads SGHRS; CDR2 reads YFSETQ. The CDR3 loop spans 15 amino acids. Deletions cut 3 bases from V and 0 bases from J, with 12 bases between. CDR3 nucleotides: TGCGCCAGCAGCTCGGAGGGAAACTACCAAGAGACCCAGTACTTC. It yields the protein CASSSEGNYQETQYF.

The V and J genes are TRBV28 and TRBJ2-7; 8 nucleotides match TRBD1. With 6 bases clipped from V and 2 bases from J, the junction kept 9 bases outside the gene matches. The CDR3 runs to 15 residues. Germline V gene sequence: CDR1 MDHEN, CDR2 SYDVKM. CDR3 amino acids: CASSRRQGIAYEQYF. In DNA, the CDR3 is TGTGCCAGCAGCCGACGACAGGGGATTGCCTACGAGCAGTACTTC.

This chain joins TRBV9 and TRBJ2-5; D gene unclear. The V gene lost 4 bases and the J gene lost 2 bases, with 12 bases spanning the gap. The CDR3 runs 14 residues. CDR1 and CDR2 (germline): SGDLS, YYNGEE. The CDR3 sequence is CASSTSTDQETQYF. The CDR3 region has the DNA TGTGCCAGCAGCACCTCGACCGATCAAGAGACCCAGTACTTC.

The table lists this clone with a count of one. V usage is TRBV14 and J usage is TRBJ2-3; TRBD2 agrees at 7 bases. This CDR3 spans 17 amino acids. CDR1 SGHDN and CDR2 FVKESK come from the germline V gene. Losses at the gene ends were 0 bases for V and 3 bases for J; bases not matched to a gene: 9. In nucleotides, the CDR3 is TGTGCCAGCAGCCAAGATTGGGGAGCGGGACTAACAGATACGCAGTATTTT. Its protein product is CASSQDWGAGLTDTQYF.

This rearrangement joins TRBV27 to TRBJ1-1, with D maybe TRBD1 (6 bases). This CDR3 is 14 amino acids long. The V and J ends lost 6 bases and 5 bases respectively, with 16 bases between them. Germline V gene sequence: CDR1 MNHEY, CDR2 SMNVEV (reference sequence). CDR3 protein: CASRPGGVGTEAFF. In nucleotides, the CDR3 is TGTGCCAGCAGACCCGGGGGCGTGGGGACTGAAGCTTTCTTT.

A single count supports this clone. Other nucleotide sequences in the sample specify the same CDR3. This chain links TRBV6-5 with TRBJ2-7, with 8 nucleotides matching TRBD1. After removal of 0 bases from V and 0 bases from J, the junction contained 1 base not matched to a gene. Germline-derived CDR1 and CDR2 are MNHEY and SVGAGI. The CDR3 has 15 residues. CDR3: CASSYSTGASYEQYF. In nucleotides, the CDR3 is TGTGCCAGCAGTTACTCGACAGGGGCCTCCTACGAGCAGTACTTC.

The chain carries TRBV7-6 and TRBJ2-1; no clear D gene. The germline V gene has CDR1 SGHVS and CDR2 FNYEAQ. The V and J ends lost 5 bases and 8 bases respectively, with 13 bases between them. This CDR3 is 13 amino acids long. This CDR3 reads CASSPEGDYEQFF. The CDR3 nucleotides read TGTGCCAGCAGCCCCGAAGGTGACTATGAGCAGTTCTTC.

This clone was observed a single time. The rearrangement links TRBV27 to TRBJ2-5, with a tentative D call TRBD2 (6 bases). The CDR3 is 14 residues long. Trimming removed 8 bases from V and 1 base from J, with 14 bases in between. Germline assignment: CDR1 MNHEY and CDR2 SMNVEV (reference sequence). CDR3 nucleotides: TGTGCCAGCGGAAAGCTAGCGACCCAAGAGACCCAGTACTTC. It yields the protein CASGKLATQETQYF.

This rearrangement joins TRBV7-9 to TRBJ2-7; 7 bases fit TRBD1. There are 14 residues in the CDR3. Germline V gene sequence: CDR1 SEHNR, CDR2 FQNEAQ (reference sequence). J gave up 2 bases and V 4 bases, and 5 bases lay outside the gene matches. The CDR3 sequence: CASSSTGNTYEQYF. In nucleotides, the CDR3 is TGTGCCAGCAGCTCGACAGGGAACACCTACGAGCAGTACTTC.